Below, 30 T cell receptor beta chains from the same sample are listed, as sequenced in a study of T cell repertoires in cytomegalovirus infection. TCRdb itself ran the reads through MiXCR, one entry per CDR3 protein. The sample has fewer than 1,000,000 distinct CDR3 sequences, around 31% seen once; the top ten hold roughly an eighth. Antigens for these TCRs are unknown. Here the sequenced sample was cultured CD8+ T cells from PBMCs, taken from culture after CMV antigen stimulation. The receptors shown here come from a human donor in good health (CMV status not recorded). Some clones in this sample may be carry-over from other donors' samples.

V and J are TRBV28 and TRBJ1-6; D remains ambiguous. The CDR3 has 18 residues. CDR1 is MDHEN and CDR2 is SYDVKM in the germline V gene. Trimming shortened V by 6 bases and J by 0 bases, and 18 bases separated the two germline ends. This CDR3 is CASSTLLQMSSYNSPLHF. CDR3 sequence (DNA): TGTGCCAGCAGCACCCTCTTACAGATGAGCTCCTATAATTCACCCCTCCACTTT.

This clonotype has a handful of counts. In nucleotides, the CDR3 is TGTGCCAGCAGTTACTCGAAGAGCTCTGGAAACACCATATATTTT. This gives the protein CASSYSKSSGNTIYF. The chain carries TRBV6-6 and TRBJ1-3; D is unresolved. This CDR3 contains 15 residues. V lost 0 bases to trimming and J lost 0 bases, with 6 bases between them. CDR1 MNHNY and CDR2 SVGAGI come from the germline V gene (reference sequence).

V and J are TRBV10-3 and TRBJ2-7; D not resolved. From germline, CDR1 is ENHRY and CDR2 SYGVKD. The CDR3 is 12 residues long. V shed 2 bases and J shed 3 bases, with 5 bases lying between them. CDR3 in amino acids: CAISEENYEQYV. The CDR3 coding sequence is TGTGCCATCAGTGAGGAAAACTACGAGCAGTACGTC.

This chain connects TRBV6-5 to TRBJ1-1, with D possibly matching TRBD1 (6 bases). The CDR3 has 14 amino acids. The V and J ends lost 7 bases and 3 bases respectively, with 15 bases between them. CDR1 is MNHEY and CDR2 is SVGAGI in the germline V gene. The CDR3 DNA follows: TGTGCCAGCACCCTAAAGGGGGGTTACACTGAAGCTTTCTTT. Its translation is CASTLKGGYTEAFF.

The sample holds a few counts of this clonotype. The V gene is TRBV11-3, the J gene TRBJ2-1, with TRBD1 as a possible D gene (5 bases). V was pared by 6 bases and J by 6 bases, with 12 bases between. CDR3 size: 13 residues. CDR1 is SGHNT and CDR2 is YENEEA in the germline V gene. The CDR3 spells CASSFRAFNEQFF. The CDR3, as DNA: TGTGCCAGCAGTTTCAGGGCCTTCAATGAGCAGTTCTTC.

The table lists this clonotype with many counts. For the CDR3, the DNA is TGTGCCAGCAGCTCTGCCGGGACTAGCACCGCTGAGCAGTTCTTC. Translated: CASSSAGTSTAEQFF. The rearrangement links TRBV7-6 to TRBJ2-1, with TRBD2 identical over 9 bases. V lost 4 bases, J lost 9 bases, and 10 bases stayed unmatched. The CDR3 totals 15 residues. The V gene's germline CDR1 is SGHVS and CDR2 FNYEAQ. Variable domain in full (rest from reference TRBV7-6 and TRBJ2-1): GAGVSQSPRYKVTKRGQDVALRCDPISGHVSLYWYRQALGQGPEFLTYFNYEAQQDKSGLPNDRFSAERPEGSISTLTIQRTEQRDSAMYRCASSSAGTSTAEQFFGPGTRLTVL.

The rearrangement joins TRBV4-1 to TRBJ2-3; TRBD1 aligns across 7 bases. Trimming took 1 base from V and 4 from J; bases not matched to a gene: 8. Germline V CDR1 and CDR2: MGHRA, YSYEKL. This CDR3 spans 16 amino acids. For the CDR3, the DNA is TGCGCCAGCAGCCAAGTAAGGGGGCCCTCTCCAGATACGCAGTATTTT. Its protein is CASSQVRGPSPDTQYF.

This clonotype occurred a few times. J is TRBJ2-1 and V is TRBV7-2; TRBD2 is a possible D gene (7 bases). The CDR3 totals 15 residues. From germline, CDR1 is SGHTA and CDR2 FQGNSA. Trimming shortened V by 5 bases and J by 8 bases, and 19 bases separated the two germline ends. In DNA, the CDR3 is TGTGCCAGCAGCCCTCGGGGGGCCCCTTGGGATGAGCAGTTCTTC. This encodes CASSPRGAPWDEQFF.

The chain joins TRBV6-2 or TRBV6-3 to TRBJ1-5; a weak D match, TRBD1 (6 bases). V dropped 5 bases and J dropped 6 bases, with 11 bases sitting between them. The CDR3 contains 13 residues. The V gene's germline CDR1 is MNHEY and CDR2 SVGEGT. The CDR3 loop is CASSPEGVQPQHF. CDR3 in DNA: TGTGCCAGCAGTCCTGAGGGGGTTCAGCCCCAGCATTTT.

In this sample, this clonotype turned up many times. V and J are TRBV5-1 and TRBJ1-6; D is possibly TRBD1 (6 bases). CDR3 length: 15 amino acids. The germline V gene encodes CDR1 SGHRS and CDR2 YFSETQ. V was cut by 3 bases and J by 5 bases, with 12 bases left in between. The CDR3 coding sequence is TGCGCCAGCAGCTGGGGGGGACAAAATAATTCACCCCTCCACTTT. It specifies CASSWGGQNNSPLHF.

V is TRBV12-3 or TRBV12-4 and J is TRBJ1-1, with a possible D match to TRBD1 (6 bases). Deletions cut 5 bases from V and 3 bases from J, with 13 bases between. This CDR3 is 14 amino acids long. CDR3: CASSTWGRDTEAFF. The CDR3 nucleotides read TGTGCCAGCAGTACCTGGGGGCGAGACACTGAAGCTTTCTTT.

This clonotype was seen a handful of times. The chain recombines TRBV27 with TRBJ1-2; D not certain. V dropped 5 bases and J dropped 5 bases, with 12 bases sitting between them. This CDR3 has 13 residues. Germline loops: CDR1 MNHEY, CDR2 SMNVEV (reference sequence). CDR3 nucleotide sequence: TGTGCCAGCAGTGCGGGTTATGGGTATGGCTACACCTTC. It specifies CASSAGYGYGYTF.

This clonotype occurred a few times. The chain is built from TRBV7-9 and TRBJ1-2; TRBD1 matches 8 bases. CDR3 length: 14 amino acids. Per the germline V gene, CDR1 is SEHNR and CDR2 is FQNEAQ (reference sequence). After removal of 5 bases from V and 2 bases from J, the junction contained 4 bases not matched to a gene. The CDR3 sequence: CASSVGTGNYGYTF. CDR3 nucleotides: TGTGCCAGCAGCGTCGGGACAGGCAACTATGGCTACACCTTC.

Details on this clonotype: An end of the junction differs from the germline gene, which may be a read error. J is TRBJ2-3 and V is TRBV29-1; 7 bases are a match to TRBD2. CDR3 length equals 13 residues. Germline lookup yields CDR1 SQVTM and CDR2 ANQGSEA. The CDR3 nucleotides read TGCAGCGTTGAAAACGTCGGACTAGGATTAACCCATTTT. Translating gives CSVENVGLGLTHF.

The chain couples TRBV7-6 to TRBJ2-7, with 11 bases identical to TRBD1. Germline CDR1 and CDR2: SGHVS and FNYEAQ. The CDR3 consists of 14 residues. V was clipped by 4 bases and J by 4 bases; unmatched bases: 3. This CDR3 reads CASSSGQGVYEQYF. The CDR3 region has the DNA TGTGCCAGCAGCTCGGGACAGGGGGTATACGAGCAGTACTTC.

Only a few counts were recorded for this clonotype. V usage is TRBV10-1 and J usage is TRBJ2-1, with 9 bases fitting TRBD2. The CDR3 length is 15 residues. CDR1 is WNHNN and CDR2 is SYGVQD in the germline V gene (reference sequence). Trimming took 2 bases from V and 7 from J; bases not matched to a gene: 6. The CDR3 spells CASSEGRGGFNEQFF. As DNA, the CDR3 is TGCGCCAGCAGTGAGGGGCGGGGGGGCTTTAATGAGCAGTTCTTC.

The chain is built from TRBV6-1 and TRBJ1-3, with D perhaps TRBD1 (6 bases). The CDR3 sequence is 16 residues long. V lost 4 bases, J lost 0 bases, and 13 bases lay in between. In germline, CDR1 is MNHNS, CDR2 SASEGT. CDR3 residues: CASSAGVRFSGNTIYF. CDR3 in DNA: TGTGCCAGCAGTGCAGGGGTCCGATTCTCTGGAAACACCATATATTTT.

This clonotype has just a few counts. The chain links TRBV7-9 to TRBJ2-5, with 7 bases that match TRBD1. CDR3 size: 14 residues. Germline values: CDR1 SEHNR, CDR2 FQNEAQ (reference sequence). J gave up 5 bases and V 7 bases, and 10 bases lay outside the gene matches. The CDR3 here is CASTRQGEVETQYF. The CDR3, as DNA: TGTGCCAGCACCCGACAGGGCGAGGTCGAGACCCAGTACTTC.

This clonotype was seen only a few times. The chain links TRBV6-6 to TRBJ2-3, with 8 bases fitting TRBD1. V was pared by 7 bases and J by 0 bases, with 6 bases of the junction left unmatched. The CDR3 sequence is 15 residues long. Germline loops: CDR1 MNHNY, CDR2 SVGAGI (reference sequence). The CDR3 region is CASKQGGLSTDTQYF. As DNA, the CDR3 is TGTGCCAGCAAACAGGGGGGCCTGAGCACAGATACGCAGTATTTT.

This clonotype was found a few times. This chain connects TRBV4-1 to TRBJ2-2; 9 bases align to TRBD1. The CDR3 extends over 15 amino acids. Per germline, CDR1 MGHRA and CDR2 YSYEKL. The J segment lost 4 bases and the V segment lost 0 bases, leaving 0 bases of the junction unmatched. The CDR3 loop is CASSQEDRGTGELFF. CDR3 nucleotides: TGCGCCAGCAGCCAAGAGGACAGGGGCACCGGGGAGCTGTTTTTT.

J is TRBJ2-3 and V is TRBV5-1; 8 bases align to TRBD2. The CDR3 extends over 16 amino acids. The germline V gene encodes CDR1 SGHRS and CDR2 YFSETQ. The trim removed 4 bases at V and 2 bases at J, leaving 9 bases unmatched. The DNA for the CDR3 is TGCGCCAGCAGCGCAAGGTCGGGACTAGACACAGATACGCAGTATTTT. Translation: CASSARSGLDTDTQYF.

The CDR3 protein is CASGLYIPGQENSGANVLTF. CDR3 coding DNA: TGTGCTAGTGGTTTGTATATCCCGGGACAGGAAAACTCTGGGGCCAACGTCCTGACTTTC. The V call is TRBV12-5, the J call TRBJ2-6; 8 nucleotides line up with TRBD1. Germline V gene lookup returns CDR1 LGHNT and CDR2 FRNRAP. The CDR3 contains 20 residues. V was pared by 2 bases and J by 0 bases, with 12 bases of the junction left unmatched.

The table lists this clonotype with a few counts. This rearrangement joins TRBV7-2 to TRBJ1-1; TRBD1 might be the D (5 bases). V was pared by 0 bases and J by 7 bases, with 15 bases between. Germline values: CDR1 SGHTA, CDR2 FQGNSA. The CDR3 runs 15 residues. This CDR3 is CASSLAWGGGDEAFF. CDR3 sequence (DNA): TGTGCCAGCAGCTTAGCGTGGGGCGGGGGTGATGAAGCTTTCTTT.

The chain recombines TRBV27 with TRBJ1-6; 7 bases agree with TRBD1. CDR1 and CDR2 (germline): MNHEY, SMNVEV (reference sequence). The length of the CDR3 is 18 residues. The V segment lost 5 bases and the J segment 5 bases; nucleotides outside the gene matches: 15. CDR3 nucleotide sequence: TGTGCCAGCAGTATCCTCCCGACAGGGAGGGTCCATAATTCACCCCTCCACTTT. It codes for CASSILPTGRVHNSPLHF.

This chain joins TRBV20-1 and TRBJ2-1, with 10 bases lining up with TRBD2. The CDR3 spans 15 residues. Losses at the gene ends were 3 bases for V and 2 bases for J; bases not matched to a gene: 4. Germline CDR1 reads DFQATT; CDR2 reads SNEGSKA (reference sequence). The CDR3 spells CSARERGGAYNEQFF. The CDR3 nucleotides are TGCAGTGCTAGGGAGCGGGGGGGCGCCTACAATGAGCAGTTCTTC.

This clonotype was found many times. This rearrangement joins TRBV28 to TRBJ2-1; 11 bases agree with TRBD2. This CDR3 is built from 17 residues. Looked up from germline, CDR1 is MDHEN and CDR2 is SYDVKM. After removal of 7 bases from V and 3 bases from J, the junction contained 11 bases not matched to a gene. In DNA form, the CDR3 reads TGTGCCAGCAACACCCCGACTAGCGGGGCTCACTACAATGAGCAGTTCTTC. Translated: CASNTPTSGAHYNEQFF.

This clonotype turned up a few times. This sequence joins TRBV20-1 and TRBJ2-3; 9 nucleotides line up with TRBD2. CDR3 length: 15 amino acids. J lost 0 bases, V lost 2 bases, and 3 bases had no gene match. CDR1 is DFQATT and CDR2 is SNEGSKA in the germline V gene (reference sequence). CDR3 sequence (DNA): TGCAGTGCTAGACCTAGCGGGGCTAGCACAGATACGCAGTATTTT. Protein product: CSARPSGASTDTQYF.

This rearrangement joins TRBV4-2 to TRBJ2-7, with TRBD2 identical over 11 bases. The length of the CDR3 is 15 residues. From germline, CDR1 is LGHNA and CDR2 YNFKEQ. V dropped 3 bases and J dropped 0; count of bases not matched to a gene: 1. CDR3 coding DNA: TGTGCCAGCAGCCATACTAGCGGGGGCTCCTACGAGCAGTACTTC. Protein: CASSHTSGGSYEQYF.

This clonotype was picked up a small number of times. V is TRBV2 and J is TRBJ2-7; 7 bases align to TRBD1. Germline CDR1 SNHLY, CDR2 FYNNEI. Trimming at V came to 5 bases and at J to 3 bases, leaving 4 bases not matched to a gene. The CDR3 runs to 13 residues. CDR3 region: CASSHQGDYEQYV. The CDR3 DNA follows: TGTGCCAGCAGTCATCAGGGGGACTACGAGCAGTACGTC.

A few counts support this clonotype. The rearrangement joins TRBV5-5 to TRBJ2-1, with D perhaps being TRBD1 or TRBD2 (5 bases each). The V gene lost 0 bases and the J gene lost 8 bases, with 15 bases spanning the gap. The CDR3 sequence is 15 residues long. Per the germline V gene, CDR1 is SGHKS and CDR2 is YYEKEE (reference sequence). In DNA, the CDR3 is TGTGCCAGCAGCTTGGGAGTAGGGACGTCGCATGAGCAGTTCTTC. Protein: CASSLGVGTSHEQFF. Full variable domain (outside the CDR3, taken from reference TRBV5-5 and TRBJ2-1): DAGVTQSPTHLIKTRGQQVTLRCSPISGHKSVSWYQQVLGQGPQFIFQYYEKEERGRGNFPDRFSARQFPNYSSELNVNALLLGDSALYLCASSLGVGTSHEQFFGPGTRLTVL.